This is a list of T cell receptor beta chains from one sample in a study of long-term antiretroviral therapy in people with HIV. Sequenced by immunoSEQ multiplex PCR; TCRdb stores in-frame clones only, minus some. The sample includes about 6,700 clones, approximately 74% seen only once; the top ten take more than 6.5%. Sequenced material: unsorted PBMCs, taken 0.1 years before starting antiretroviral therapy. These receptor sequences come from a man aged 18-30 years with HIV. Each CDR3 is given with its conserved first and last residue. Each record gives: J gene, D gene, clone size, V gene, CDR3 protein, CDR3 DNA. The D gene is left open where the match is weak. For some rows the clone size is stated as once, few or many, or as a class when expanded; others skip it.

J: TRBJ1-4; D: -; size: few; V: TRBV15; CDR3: CATSRELQGATNEKLFF; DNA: TGTGCCACCAGCAGGGAACTACAGGGTGCAACTAATGAAAAACTGTTTTTT
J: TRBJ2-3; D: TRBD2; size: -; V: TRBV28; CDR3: CASSIEGRASTDTQYF; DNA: TGTGCCAGCTCCATAGAGGGGAGGGCTAGCACAGATACGCAGTATTTT
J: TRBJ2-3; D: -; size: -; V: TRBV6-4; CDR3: CASSDSPGGAGTDTQYF; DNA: TGTGCCAGCAGTGACTCACCTGGGGGGGCTGGAACAGATACGCAGTATTTT
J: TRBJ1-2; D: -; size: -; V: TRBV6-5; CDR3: CASSYQEGYGYTF; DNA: TGTGCCAGCAGTTACCAAGAAGGCTATGGCTACACCTTC
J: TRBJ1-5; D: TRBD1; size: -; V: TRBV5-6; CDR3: CASSLGTGGGNQPQHF; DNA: TGTGCCAGCAGCTTGGGGACAGGAGGGGGGAATCAGCCCCAGCATTTT
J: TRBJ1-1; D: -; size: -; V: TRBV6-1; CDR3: CASRPVNTEAFF; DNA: TGTGCCAGCAGGCCGGTGAACACTGAAGCTTTCTTT
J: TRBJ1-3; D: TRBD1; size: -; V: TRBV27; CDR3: CASSLTGLAGNTIYF; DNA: TGTGCCAGCAGTTTGACAGGGTTGGCTGGAAACACCATATATTTT
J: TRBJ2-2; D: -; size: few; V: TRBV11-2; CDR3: CASRWGNTGELFF; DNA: TGTGCCAGCCGATGGGGTAACACCGGGGAGCTGTTTTTT
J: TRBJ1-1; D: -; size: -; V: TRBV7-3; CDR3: CASSSGHSNEAFF; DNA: TGTGCCAGCAGCTCGGGACATTCGAATGAAGCTTTCTTT
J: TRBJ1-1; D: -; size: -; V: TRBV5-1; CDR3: CASSSHGNTEAFF; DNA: TGCGCCAGCAGCTCCCACGGGAACACTGAAGCTTTCTTT
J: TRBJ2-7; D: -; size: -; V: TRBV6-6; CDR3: CASSPSGGRGNEQYF; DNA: TGTGCCAGCAGCCCAAGTGGGGGCAGGGGAAACGAGCAGTACTTC